This record looks at one T cell receptor (beta chain) sequence and its context. These data originate in a study of blood T cell repertoires in COVID-19. The CDR3 runs to 13 residues. Germline loops: CDR1 MNHEY, CDR2 SVGAGI. V was trimmed by 6 bases and J by 2 bases, leaving 10 bases between them. Only in-frame clones appear in the TCRdb table, and some are missing; sequencing was by immunoSEQ multiplex PCR. Of 200,000 to 250,000 clones in the sample, just over 85% are singletons; the top ten hold more than 9%. The specimen was peripheral blood. The chain is built from TRBV6-5 and TRBJ1-2; D is uncertain. The clonotype comes from a man in his forties or fifties with COVID-19, enrolled during active disease. CDR3: CASRAALNYGYTF. CDR3 nucleotides: TGTGCCAGCAGGGCGGCTCTGAACTATGGCTACACCTTC.